The T cell receptor (beta chain) described here comes from a study of regulatory T cells in long-lasting Graves disease. Study observations and caveats: Persistent Graves' patients had lower TCR diversity than newly diagnosed ones.

Time point noted: persistent/refractory GD, antithyroid drugs over 5 years with positive TRAb. Researchers made the TCR library from RNA that was extracted from PBMCs. Investigators prepared the TCR beta libraries by applying iRepertoire HTBI primers and Arm-PCR of CDR3 regions. Each CDR3 protein is one row after TCRdb ran MiXCR on the multiplex PCR reads. The data show 350,000 to 500,000 distinct CDR3 sequences, roughly 23% seen once. This clonotype has ten or more counts. Its antigen remains unknown. Trimming at V came to 3 bases and at J to 5 bases, leaving 6 bases not matched to a gene. This CDR3 has 14 amino acids. Germline loops: CDR1 MDHEN, CDR2 SYDVKM.

The clonotype originates from a female donor with Graves disease. The material was peripheral blood mononuclear cells (PBMCs), obtained when the disease was refractory, from a patient treated with antithyroid drugs. The rearrangement joins TRBV28 to TRBJ1-1, with 7 bases lining up with TRBD1. As DNA, the CDR3 is TGTGCCAGCAGTTTGCGACAGGGAAGAACTGAAGCTTTCTTT. This translates into CASSLRQGRTEAFF.